The clone carrying this T cell receptor beta chain was seen repeatedly, ten times or more. Its antigen is unidentified. A junction boundary mismatches the germline segment, possibly from a read error. This specimen comes from a study of T cell repertoires in cytomegalovirus infection. Study details: A matching HLA type, together with CMV infection, was signaled by public TCR beta signatures. The study's findings and limits: CMV carriers having the relevant HLA were flagged by cumulative public TCR beta family frequency.

The CDR3 loop spans 14 amino acids. CDR1 and CDR2 from the germline V gene are SSHAT and FNYEAQ (reference sequence). TCRdb reprocessed the reads via MiXCR and lists one record per CDR3 protein. Seen here are about 300,000 distinct CDR3 sequences, around 10% observed once, and the top ten hold 2.5%. This chain links TRBV7-7 with TRBJ2-2; D ambiguous. The sequence was collected from a human donor in good health (CMV status not recorded). Some clones in this sample may be carry-over from other donors' samples. The specimen sequenced was PBMCs. The CDR3, as DNA: TGTGCTAGCAGCCGCGAGAGCTCCCCCGGGGAGCTGTTTTTT. It translates to CASSRESSPGELFF.